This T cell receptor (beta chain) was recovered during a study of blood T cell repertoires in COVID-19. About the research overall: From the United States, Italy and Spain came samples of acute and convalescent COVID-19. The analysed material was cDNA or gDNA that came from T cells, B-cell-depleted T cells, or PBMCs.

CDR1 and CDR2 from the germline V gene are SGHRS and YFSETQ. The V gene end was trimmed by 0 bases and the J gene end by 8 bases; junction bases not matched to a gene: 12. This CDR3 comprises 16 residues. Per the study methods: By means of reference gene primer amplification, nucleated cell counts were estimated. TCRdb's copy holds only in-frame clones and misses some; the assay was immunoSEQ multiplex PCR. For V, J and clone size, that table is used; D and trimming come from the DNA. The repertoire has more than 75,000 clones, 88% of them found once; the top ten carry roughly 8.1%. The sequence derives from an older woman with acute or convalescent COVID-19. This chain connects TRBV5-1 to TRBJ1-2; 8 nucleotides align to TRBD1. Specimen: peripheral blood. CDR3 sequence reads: CASSLAEGQGLGGYTF. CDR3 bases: TGCGCCAGCAGCTTGGCTGAAGGACAGGGCTTAGGGGGCTACACCTTC.